This T cell receptor beta chain was profiled in a study of cytomegalovirus exposure and HLA in healthy donors. The V gene's germline CDR1 is SGHTA and CDR2 FQGNSA. Germline trimming cut 5 bases from V and 3 bases from J; bases unmatched to any gene: 5. CDR3 length equals 14 residues. PCR used 60 Vbeta primers and 13 Jbeta primers. The table came from immunoSEQ multiplex PCR; TCRdb's copy has only in-frame clones and leaves some out. The data contain about 230,000 clones, about 80% of them seen just once; the ten biggest clones take up 0.58%. The origin of this receptor is a woman aged 40-49 years in good health and CMV-seronegative. The J gene is TRBJ1-2, the V gene TRBV7-2; TRBD1 matches at 8 bases. The material sequenced was PBMCs. CDR3 loop: CASSGQGVYYGYTF. Here the CDR3 DNA reads TGTGCCAGCAGCGGACAGGGTGTGTACTATGGCTACACCTTC.